This paragraph reports one TCR beta chain. The entry originates in a study of blood T cell repertoires in COVID-19. Background on the study: Acute and convalescent COVID-19 samples came from the United States, Italy and Spain. From T cells, B-cell-depleted T cells, or PBMCs came the material, which was cDNA or gDNA.

Per the authors' pipeline: Estimated nucleated cell counts came from reference gene primer amplification. Sequencing was performed with immunoSEQ multiplex PCR; in TCRdb, only in-frame clones are kept and a portion is missing. The DNA gave D and trimming, while V, J and clone size come from that table. The sample shows 55,000 to 80,000 clones, 80% to 90% of them seen only once. V trimming: 5 bases; J trimming: 9 bases; junction bases outside the gene matches: 12. The CDR3 is made up of 17 amino acids. Germline loops: CDR1 SGHTA, CDR2 FQGTGA. This TCR was recovered from a man aged 50-59 years with active COVID-19. Sequencing input: peripheral blood. The chain combines TRBV7-3 with TRBJ2-1; 14 bases map to TRBD2. The CDR3 sequence is CASSPRGLAGDSGEQFF. CDR3 nucleotide sequence: TGTGCCAGCAGCCCTCGGGGACTAGCGGGAGACAGTGGTGAGCAGTTCTTC.